This T cell receptor (beta chain) was profiled in a study of beta chain features in type 1 diabetes. This clone was seen a few times. The antigen remains undetermined. Study findings and constraints: TCRB CDR3s from Type 1 diabetes patients were moderately but significantly shorter in all four CD4+ subsets. Sampled from patients, naive, central memory and Treg TCRB repertoires appeared more similar than those sampled from healthy donors. VDJ junctions from patients with type 1 diabetes contained fewer insertions and more deletions.

Sorted cells reached over 98% purity in every population. The isolated RNA, all of it, was reverse transcribed, so expressed TCRB transcripts were what got sequenced. Sequenced by immunoSEQ multiplex PCR; TCRdb stores in-frame clones only, minus some. The table lists under 900,000 clones, under 20% of them singletons, with around 0.02% in the top ten. This TCR was recovered from a woman aged 18 to 35 in good health. Sample: naive CD4+ T cells from blood.

The CDR3 DNA follows: TGTGCCAGCATGGTGACAGCCGCCCCGTACAATGAGCAGTTCTTC. Its protein product is CASMVTAAPYNEQFF. J is TRBJ2-1 and V is TRBV6-5; D may be TRBD1 (5 bases). V was trimmed by 7 bases and J by 4 bases, leaving 17 bases between them. CDR1 MNHEY and CDR2 SVGAGI come from the germline V gene. This CDR3 has 15 amino acids.